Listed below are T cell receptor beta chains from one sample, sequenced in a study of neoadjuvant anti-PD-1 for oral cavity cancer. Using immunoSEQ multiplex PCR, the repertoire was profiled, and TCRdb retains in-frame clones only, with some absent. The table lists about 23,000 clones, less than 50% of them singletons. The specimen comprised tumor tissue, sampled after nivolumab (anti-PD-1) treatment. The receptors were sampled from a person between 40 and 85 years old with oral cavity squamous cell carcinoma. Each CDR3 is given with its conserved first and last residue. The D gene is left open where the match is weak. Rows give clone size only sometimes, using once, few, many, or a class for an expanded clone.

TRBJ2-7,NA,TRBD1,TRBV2,TGTGCCAGCAGCCGGGACAGGGGGCTCTACGAGCAGTACTTC,CASSRDRGLYEQYF
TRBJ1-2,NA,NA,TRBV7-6,TGTGCCAGCAGCTCAACAGGGATCTATGGCTACACCTTC,CASSSTGIYGYTF
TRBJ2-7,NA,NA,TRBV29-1,TGCAGCGTTGAGCGGGACAGCCCCCCGTACGAGCAGTACTTC,CSVERDSPPYEQYF
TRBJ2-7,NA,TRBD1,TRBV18,TGTGCCAGCTCACCGGGACAGGGGTCCTACGAGCAGTACTTC,CASSPGQGSYEQYF
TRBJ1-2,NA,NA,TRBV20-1,TGCAGTGCTAGAATGGCCCGGGGCTACACCTTC,CSARMARGYTF
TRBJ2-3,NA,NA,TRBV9,TGTGCCAGCAGCGCGGTCGGCGCGGGGCGCACAGATACGCAGTATTTT,CASSAVGAGRTDTQYF
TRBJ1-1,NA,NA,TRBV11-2,TGTGCCAGCAGCCAAGGACTTCCCATTTCTGAAGCTTTCTTT,CASSQGLPISEAFF
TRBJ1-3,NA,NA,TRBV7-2,TGTGCCAGCAGCTTAGCGGCGAGCTCTGGAAACACCATATATTTT,CASSLAASSGNTIYF
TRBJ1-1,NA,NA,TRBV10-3,TGTGCCATCAGCAGACAGGAGATCACTGAAGCTTTCTTT,CAISRQEITEAFF
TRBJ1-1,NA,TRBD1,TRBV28,TGTGCCAGCAGGACAGGGAGGGGGACTGAAGCTTTCTTT,CASRTGRGTEAFF
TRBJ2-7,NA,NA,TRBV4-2,TGTGCCAGCAGCCAAGATCTTCGCGAGGACCTCTACGAGCAGTACTTC,CASSQDLREDLYEQYF
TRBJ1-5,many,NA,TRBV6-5,TGTGCCAGCAGTCAACAGGGAGAGCAGCCCCAGCATTTT,CASSQQGEQPQHF
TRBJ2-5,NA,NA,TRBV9,TGTGCCAGCAGCGTAGCGGCTAGCGAGGAGACCCAGTACTTC,CASSVAASEETQYF
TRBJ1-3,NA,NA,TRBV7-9,TGTGCCAGCAGCTGGGGCCCGCTCGGAAACACCATATATTTT,CASSWGPLGNTIYF
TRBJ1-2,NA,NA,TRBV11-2,TGTGCCAGCAGCTTAGAGGCGACACCATTGAACTATGGCTACACCTTC,CASSLEATPLNYGYTF
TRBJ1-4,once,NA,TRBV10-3,TGTGCCACCGCAACGGGGAGCAATGAAAAACTGTTTTTT,CATATGSNEKLFF
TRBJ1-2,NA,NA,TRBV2,TGTGCCAGCAGTGAAAAAATAGCCTTTGGCTACACCTTC,CASSEKIAFGYTF
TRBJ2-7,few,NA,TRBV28,TGTGCCAGCAGTTTCGGCAGGGGTTCCTACGAGCAGTACTTC,CASSFGRGSYEQYF
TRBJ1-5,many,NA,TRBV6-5,TGTGCCAGCAGTTACTCGATGCATCAGCCCCAGCATTTT,CASSYSMHQPQHF